This is a list of T cell receptor beta chains from one sample in a study of T cell responses to AZD1222 COVID-19 vaccine. Repertoires were generated with immunoSEQ multiplex PCR, while TCRdb's copy carries only in-frame clones and drops some. The table includes over 150,000 clones, roughly 87% detected once. The sample in question was peripheral blood, obtained on day 0 of AZD1222 vaccination. The source of these receptors is an adult in good health. CDR3s include the opening cysteine and the closing phenylalanine or tryptophan. The order of the fields is D gene, V gene, J gene, clone size, CDR3 DNA, CDR3 protein. A D gene is named only where the DNA matches it firmly. Clone sizes are given selectively: once, few, many, or a class where the clone is expanded.

NA,TRBV27,TRBJ2-6,few,TGTGCCAGCAGTTCCTCCTCAGTGGACAGATTCTCTGGGGCCAACGTCCTGACTTTC,CASSSSSVDRFSGANVLTF
TRBD1,TRBV27,TRBJ1-1,NA,TGTGCCAGCAGTTTTCGCCAGGGGGCAGGCACTGAAGCTTTCTTT,CASSFRQGAGTEAFF
TRBD1,TRBV7-8,TRBJ2-7,once,TGTGCCAGCAGCTTAGCCGGGACAGGGGAGTACGAGCAGTACTTC,CASSLAGTGEYEQYF
TRBD1,TRBV11-2,TRBJ2-1,NA,TGTGCCAGCAGCTTAGCGCCCGGGACAGACAATGAGCAGTTCTTC,CASSLAPGTDNEQFF
NA,TRBV6-5,TRBJ1-1,NA,TGTGCCAGCAGTTACTCGGTCTTGAGGACTGAAGCTTTCTTT,CASSYSVLRTEAFF
TRBD1,TRBV6-4,TRBJ2-3,NA,TGTGCCAGCAGTGACTTAGGGACAGGGGGAACAGATACGCAGTATTTT,CASSDLGTGGTDTQYF
NA,TRBV3-1/TRBV3-2,TRBJ1-3,NA,TGTGCCAGCAGCTCCCCTTTGGGGGCGGTTGGAAACACCATATATTTT,CASSSPLGAVGNTIYF
NA,TRBV6-5,TRBJ1-4,NA,TGTGCCAGCAGCGCACCTTGGACGACTAATGAAAAACTGTTTTTT,CASSAPWTTNEKLFF
NA,TRBV20-1,TRBJ2-1,once,TGCAGTGCTAGTCGGCGGGTGTACAATGAGCAGTTCTTC,CSASRRVYNEQFF
NA,TRBV19,TRBJ1-5,few,TGTGCCAGTAGTATAGTTAGGGGACCGGGCAATCAGCCCCAGCATTTT,CASSIVRGPGNQPQHF
NA,TRBV19,TRBJ1-5,NA,TGTGCCAGTAGTATGAAAGGGACACCCAATCAGCCCCAGCATTTT,CASSMKGTPNQPQHF
TRBD1,TRBV28,TRBJ1-6,NA,TGTGCCAGCAGTTTATCGGCCCAGGGACAGATATCCCTCCACTTT,CASSLSAQGQISLHF
NA,TRBV30,TRBJ1-5,few,TGTGCCTGGAGTCTAGGCGACAATCAGCCCCAGCATTTT,CAWSLGDNQPQHF
NA,TRBV27,TRBJ2-7,NA,TGTGCCAGCTCTAGCCTATCTAACTCCTACGAGCAGTACTTC,CASSSLSNSYEQYF
NA,TRBV28,TRBJ1-5,once,TGTGCCAGCAGTTTACTTTTTAATCAGCCCCAGCATTTT,CASSLLFNQPQHF
NA,TRBV5-1,TRBJ2-1,NA,TGCGCCAGCAGGTACGACTCGACCTACAATGAGCAGTTCTTC,CASRYDSTYNEQFF
NA,TRBV25-1,TRBJ2-1,once,TGTGCCAGCAGTGGGAAGGGACTTTCGATCTACAATGAGCAGTTCTTC,CASSGKGLSIYNEQFF
TRBD1,TRBV5-6,TRBJ2-7,once,TGTGCCAGCAGCCCTGGACAGGGAAGGGACGAGCAGTACTTC,CASSPGQGRDEQYF
NA,TRBV18,TRBJ2-1,NA,TGTGCCAGCTCACCAACCTCCCGGGGCTCCTACAATGAGCAGTTCTTC,CASSPTSRGSYNEQFF
NA,TRBV7-2,TRBJ2-3,once,TGTGCCAGCAGCTTTCCCCTCGGGGGTACGCAGTATTTT,CASSFPLGGTQYF
TRBD2,TRBV3-1/TRBV3-2,TRBJ2-7,NA,TGTGCCAGCAGCCCAGGCGGGAGACTCCGTTACGAGCAGTACTTC,CASSPGGRLRYEQYF
NA,TRBV7-9,TRBJ2-5,NA,TGTGCCAGCAGTGCTACATGGGGAGAGACCCAGTACTTC,CASSATWGETQYF
NA,TRBV30,TRBJ2-2,NA,TGTGCCTTTGGAGTCGGCGGGGCCGGGGAGCTGTTTTTT,CAFGVGGAGELFF
NA,TRBV6-5,TRBJ1-1,NA,TGTGCCAGCAGTTATCAGGGACGTAACACTGAAGCTTTCTTT,CASSYQGRNTEAFF
NA,TRBV19,TRBJ1-3,NA,TGTGCCAGTAGTATAGCGGGAAACACCATATATTTT,CASSIAGNTIYF
NA,TRBV5-1,TRBJ2-3,NA,TGCGCCAGCAACTCTGGGGCTAGCGTTTACACAGATACGCAGTATTTT,CASNSGASVYTDTQYF
TRBD1,TRBV29-1,TRBJ1-4,NA,TGCAGCGTAGGGGGCTATAATGAAAAACTGTTTTTT,CSVGGYNEKLFF
NA,TRBV5-1,TRBJ2-2,once,TGCGCCAGCAGCTTGGTTCAGGCGAACACCGGGGAGCTGTTTTTT,CASSLVQANTGELFF
NA,TRBV9,TRBJ2-7,NA,TGTGCCAGCAGCCCCCACCCTACCTCCTACGAGCAGTACTTC,CASSPHPTSYEQYF
NA,TRBV5-1,TRBJ1-1,once,TGCGCCAGCAGTCTAGGGATGAACACTGAAGCTTTCTTT,CASSLGMNTEAFF
NA,TRBV7-3,TRBJ1-6,few,TGTGCCAGCAGCTTAGGAGGCTATAATTCACCCCTCCACTTT,CASSLGGYNSPLHF
NA,TRBV4-1,TRBJ1-1,NA,TGCGCCAGCAGCCAAGATGGGCAGGGGCACACTGAAGCTTTCTTT,CASSQDGQGHTEAFF
TRBD1,TRBV9,TRBJ1-1,NA,TGTGCCAGCAGCTCACAGGGGGCCCGGGGGAACACTGAAGCTTTCTTT,CASSSQGARGNTEAFF
NA,TRBV2,TRBJ1-2,few,TGTGCCAGCAAAATCGACGGAATGTATGGCTACACCTTC,CASKIDGMYGYTF
NA,TRBV7-2,TRBJ2-5,NA,TGTGCCAGCAGCTTCACGGGAGCGGGAGAGACCCAGTACTTC,CASSFTGAGETQYF
NA,TRBV25-1,TRBJ1-1,NA,TGTGCCAGCAGTGAATTTCCGAACACTGAAGCTTTCTTT,CASSEFPNTEAFF
TRBD1,TRBV28,TRBJ2-7,NA,TGTGCCAGCAGATGGCAGGGGGCGGGCGAGCAGTACTTC,CASRWQGAGEQYF
NA,TRBV5-6,TRBJ2-7,once,TGTGCCAGCAGCTGGGCCTACGAGCAGTACTTC,CASSWAYEQYF
TRBD1,TRBV28,TRBJ2-6,once,TGTGCCAGCAGTCAGGGGACAGGGGGCTATGGGGCCAACGTCCTGACTTTC,CASSQGTGGYGANVLTF
TRBD2,TRBV6-1,TRBJ2-2,NA,TGTGCCAGCAGTGAAGCGCACGGGAGGGATGGCGGGGAGCTGTTTTTT,CASSEAHGRDGGELFF
TRBD2,TRBV5-1,TRBJ2-1,once,TGCGCCAGCAGCTGGGGACTAGCGGGAGGCGGGGTGTCCTACAATGAGCAGTTCTTC,CASSWGLAGGGVSYNEQFF
TRBD2,TRBV7-9,TRBJ2-3,once,TGTGCCTCAGCGGGAGGGGTCACAGATACGCAGTATTTT,CASAGGVTDTQYF
NA,TRBV4-2,TRBJ2-7,NA,TGTGCCAGCAGCCAAGTCCCTCCGACCACTCCGCTCGAGCAGTACTTC,CASSQVPPTTPLEQYF
NA,TRBV15,TRBJ2-5,NA,TGTGCCACCAGCAGAGATCTTGGGGAGACCCAGTACTTC,CATSRDLGETQYF
NA,TRBV5-1,TRBJ1-2,NA,TGCGCCAGCAGCCCATCGGGTAGGGGATATGGCTACACCTTC,CASSPSGRGYGYTF
NA,TRBV4-1,TRBJ2-7,few,TGCGCCAGCAGCCAAGACCGGGGCGGGGTTCGGGCATTC,CASSQDRGGVRAF
TRBD1,TRBV7-2,TRBJ2-5,NA,TGTGCCAGCAGCCGGGACAGGGGTCCACAAGAGACCCAGTACTTC,CASSRDRGPQETQYF
NA,TRBV29-1,TRBJ1-1,NA,TGCAGCGTTCGGCGGGACATCACGAACACTGAAGCTTTCTTT,CSVRRDITNTEAFF
NA,TRBV15,TRBJ2-1,few,TGTGCCACCAGCAGGGTAGCGGCATGGTGGGATGAGCAGTTCTTC,CATSRVAAWWDEQFF
TRBD1,TRBV6-2/TRBV6-3,TRBJ1-2,NA,TGTGCCAGCAGTTGGACAGGGTATGATGGCTACACCTTC,CASSWTGYDGYTF
NA,TRBV24-1,TRBJ1-5,NA,TGTGCCACCAGTGATTTACGGCAGGTGAATCAGCCCCAGCATTTT,CATSDLRQVNQPQHF